The source of this T cell receptor (beta chain) is a study of regulatory T cells in long-lasting Graves disease. There are 17 residues in the CDR3. V was clipped by 3 bases and J by 2 bases, with 17 bases between them. Germline CDR1 LNHDA, CDR2 SQIVND (reference sequence). This clonotype was found a few times. According to the study, TCR beta libraries were built with iRepertoire HTBI primers and CDR3-region Arm-PCR. TCRdb recomputed calls from the multiplex PCR reads with MiXCR, one row per CDR3 protein. The sample consists of roughly 560,000 distinct CDR3 sequences, about 16% of them appearing once. Time point described: newly diagnosed GD, antithyroid drugs for less than 3 months. Following extraction of RNA from PBMCs, that RNA was used to make the TCR library. These sequences were also reported in another study, on T cells in Graves' hyperthyroidism and ophthalmopathy. That paper states: Stable hyperthyroidism: no ophthalmopathy progression over 18 months of follow-up. Diagnoses were made from clinical symptoms, serum measures (thyroxine and TRAb), thyroid ultrasound and orbital computed tomography. With the HTBI primer set, the TCR CDR3 went through a first round of RT-PCR.

The starting material was peripheral blood mononuclear cells (PBMCs), obtained at new diagnosis, from a patient treated with antithyroid drugs. This TCR derives from a woman aged 35 to 59 with Graves disease. V usage is TRBV19 and J usage is TRBJ1-5, with D perhaps TRBD1 (6 bases). CDR3 nucleotide sequence: TGTGCCAGTAGTATCGGGGGGCAGGGGTTGGGCAATCAGCCCCAGCATTTT. Translation: CASSIGGQGLGNQPQHF. The whole variable domain, filled in from reference TRBV19 and TRBJ1-5, reads DGGITQSPKYLFRKEGQNVTLSCEQNLNHDAMYWYRQDPGQGLRLIYYSQIVNDFQKGDIAEGYSVSREKKESFPLTVTSAQKNPTAFYLCASSIGGQGLGNQPQHFGDGTRLSIL.